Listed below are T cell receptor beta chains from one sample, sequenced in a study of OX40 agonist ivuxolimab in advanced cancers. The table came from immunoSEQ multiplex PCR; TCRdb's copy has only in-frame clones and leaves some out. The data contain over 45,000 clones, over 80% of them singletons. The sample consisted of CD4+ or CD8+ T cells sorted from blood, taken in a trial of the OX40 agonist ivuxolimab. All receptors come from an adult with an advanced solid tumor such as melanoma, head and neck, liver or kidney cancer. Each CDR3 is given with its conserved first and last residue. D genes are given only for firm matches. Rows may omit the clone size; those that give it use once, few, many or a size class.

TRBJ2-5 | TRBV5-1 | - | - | TGCGCCAGCAGCCCACAAGGGGGGCAGAAGGAGACCCAGTACTTC | CASSPQGGQKETQYF
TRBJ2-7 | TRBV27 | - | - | TGTGCCAGCGCGTCCCTGAGAGAGCAGTACTTC | CASASLREQYF
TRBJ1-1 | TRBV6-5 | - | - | TGTGCCAGCAAGCCTCCCTTTAACACTGAAGCTTTCTTT | CASKPPFNTEAFF
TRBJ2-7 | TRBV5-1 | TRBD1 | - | TGCGCCAGCAGCTCGGGACAGTCCTACGAGCAGTACTTC | CASSSGQSYEQYF
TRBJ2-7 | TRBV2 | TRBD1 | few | TGTGCCAGCATTCCACGGGACAGATCCTACGAGCAGTACTTC | CASIPRDRSYEQYF
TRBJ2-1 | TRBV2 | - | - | TGTGCCAGCAATTGGGGGGACGGGTATGAGCAGTTCTTC | CASNWGDGYEQFF
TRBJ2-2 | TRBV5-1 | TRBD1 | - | TGCGCCAGCAGTCCATCGGGACAGGCCGGGGAGCTGTTTTTT | CASSPSGQAGELFF
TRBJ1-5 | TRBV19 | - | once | TGTGCCAGTAGTATAGATTATAGGAGGCATAGCAATCAGCCCCAGCATTTT | CASSIDYRRHSNQPQHF
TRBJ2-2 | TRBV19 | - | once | TGTGCCAGTAGTACCCACGGGGGGAACACCGGGGAGCTGTTTTTT | CASSTHGGNTGELFF
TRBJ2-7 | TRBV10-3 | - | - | TGTGCCATCAGTGAGAGAGTACAGGAGGGCGAGCAGTACTTC | CAISERVQEGEQYF
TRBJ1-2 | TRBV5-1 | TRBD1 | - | TGCGCCAGCAGCTTGGCCTTGGAAATACAGGGGGGCTACACCTTC | CASSLALEIQGGYTF
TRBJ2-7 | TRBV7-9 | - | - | TGTGCCAGCAGGAAGACTAGGAGGGAAGATGGCGAGCAGTACTTC | CASRKTRREDGEQYF
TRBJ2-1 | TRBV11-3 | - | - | TGTGCCAGCAGCTCCCAGTCACCCAATGAGCAGTTCTTC | CASSSQSPNEQFF